The 8 T cell receptor beta chains given below trace back to one sample, sequenced in a study of control samples from healthy donors and cancer patients. Assay used: immunoSEQ multiplex PCR; TCRdb lists only in-frame clones, some missing. This table holds around 58,000 clones, roughly 95% found once. Sequenced input: blood. These receptors originate from a woman under 30 in good health.

The rearrangement joins TRBV4-3 to TRBJ2-2; D is perhaps TRBD1 (5 bases). V was shortened by 4 bases and J by 2 bases, with 11 bases between the two germline ends. The CDR3 covers 15 residues. The germline CDR1 and CDR2 sequences are LGHNA and YSLEER. CDR3: CASSPTGENTGELFF. Here the CDR3 DNA reads TGCGCCAGCAGCCCAACAGGAGAAAACACCGGGGAGCTGTTTTTT.

The V call is TRBV7-9, the J call TRBJ1-4; D is undetermined. V was trimmed by 3 bases and J by 8 bases, leaving 19 bases between them. The CDR3 totals 16 residues. Per germline, CDR1 SEHNR and CDR2 FQNEAQ (reference sequence). As DNA, the CDR3 is TGTGCCAGCAGCTTCGATACCCCCAGAGGTCCCGAAAAACTGTTTTTT. Translating it yields CASSFDTPRGPEKLFF.

V and J are TRBV5-1 and TRBJ1-1, with D unresolved. Looked up from germline, CDR1 is SGHRS and CDR2 is YFSETQ. This CDR3 has 13 residues. V gave up 0 bases and J gave up 4 bases, with 7 bases separating them. The DNA of the CDR3 is TGCGCCAGCAGCTTGGGAGGGAGCACTGAAGCTTTCTTT. As protein: CASSLGGSTEAFF.

The J gene is TRBJ2-7, the V gene TRBV29-1, with 11 bases aligning to TRBD2. Trimming removed 3 bases from V and 7 bases from J; junction bases left unmatched: 11. The CDR3 extends over 15 amino acids. The germline V gene has CDR1 SQVTM and CDR2 ANQGSEA. The CDR3 is CSVDGLTSGADEQYF. DNA of the CDR3: TGCAGCGTTGATGGGTTGACTAGCGGGGCGGATGAGCAGTACTTC.

The chain joins TRBV19 to TRBJ2-3; D might be TRBD1 (5 bases). Germline loops: CDR1 LNHDA, CDR2 SQIVND (reference sequence). The CDR3 spans 13 residues. The germline V and J ends were trimmed by 9 bases and 0 bases, with 10 bases remaining between them. The CDR3 nucleotides are TGTGCCAGCCGACAGTCTAGCACAGATACGCAGTATTTT. Protein sequence: CASRQSSTDTQYF.

As regards this clone: A junction boundary mismatches the germline segment, possibly from a read error. This chain links TRBV7-2 with TRBJ1-2, with D possibly matching TRBD1 (6 bases). This CDR3 is 16 amino acids long. CDR1 is SGHTA and CDR2 is FQGNSA in the germline V gene. The CDR3 coding sequence is TGTGCCAGCAGCTTAGCGCGGGGGACAACTAACTATGACTACACCTTC. Translated, it gives CASSLARGTTNYDYTF.

V gene TRBV19 combines with J gene TRBJ2-3; no firm D call. Trimming shortened V by 3 bases and J by 2 bases, and 12 bases separated the two germline ends. The CDR3 length is 15 residues. Germline V gene lookup returns CDR1 LNHDA and CDR2 SQIVND (reference sequence). CDR3 coding DNA: TGTGCCAGTAGTATGGCGAGACAATTCACAGATACGCAGTATTTT. It translates to CASSMARQFTDTQYF.

This clone occurred once. The chain has TRBV18 and TRBJ1-5, with D uncertain. The V end lost 1 base, the J end lost 2 bases, and 6 bases lay between the germline ends. Looked up from germline, CDR1 is KGHSH and CDR2 is LQKENI. The CDR3 totals 14 residues. CDR3: CASSPLYGNQPQHF. CDR3 nucleotides: TGTGCCAGCTCACCACTTTATGGCAATCAGCCCCAGCATTTT.